This T cell receptor (beta chain) was found in a study of blood T cells in healthy people across ages. Each sample yielded at least 6 micrograms of PBMC total RNA. Primed by a sample-barcoded 5' primer and a J-beta primer mix, a second PCR proceeded for roughly 7 to 11 cycles. TCRdb used MiXCR to reprocess the 5' RACE reads, holding one entry per CDR3 protein. The repertoire holds approximately 1.5 million distinct CDR3 sequences, about 42% seen once, with more than 4% in the top ten. This CDR3 has 16 amino acids. Trimming cost V 0 bases and J 3 bases, with 15 bases left between them. Germline V gene lookup returns CDR1 SGDLS and CDR2 YYNGEE.

The material sequenced was blood. The clonotype was recovered from a woman aged 18-29 years in good health. The rearrangement links TRBV9 to TRBJ1-2; tentative D call: TRBD1 (5 bases). The CDR3 bases are TGTGCCAGCAGCGTAGGGACAATGAGTTTAGACTATGGCTACACCTTC. Its protein product is CASSVGTMSLDYGYTF.